The 2 T cell receptor beta chains reported below all come from one sample, sequenced in a study of T-cell reconstitution after alpha-beta-depleted transplantation in children. During its preparation, the TCRbeta library received unique molecular identifiers. A single record per CDR3 protein comes from TCRdb applying MiXCR to the PCR reads. Of about 510,000 distinct CDR3 sequences listed, about an eighth are singletons. This sample comprised PBMCs, mostly from graft donor cells, obtained 180 days after TCRalphabeta/CD19-depleted stem cell transplant. The receptor source for this set is a female patient between 2 and 15 years old who had a stem cell transplant for aplastic anemia, so the T cells may come from the graft donor.

In this sample, this clonotype turned up a few times. The chain carries TRBV9 and TRBJ2-1; 8 bases agree with TRBD2. CDR1 and CDR2 from the germline V gene are SGDLS and YYNGEE. The J segment lost 3 bases and the V segment lost 4 bases, leaving 9 bases of the junction unmatched. This CDR3 has 16 residues. The CDR3 region has the DNA TGTGCCAGCAGCCCTTCCGGGGGGGAGTACTACAATGAGCAGTTCTTC. Its translation: CASSPSGGEYYNEQFF.

The chain joins TRBV20-1 to TRBJ2-7; perhaps TRBD2 as D (7 bases). Germline-derived CDR1 and CDR2 are DFQATT and SNEGSKA (reference sequence). Trimming shortened V by 7 bases and J by 0 bases, and 16 bases separated the two germline ends. There are 14 residues in the CDR3. The CDR3, as DNA: TGCAGTGGGAATGAGGGGGGGCCCTCCTACGAGCAGTACTTC. Protein product: CSGNEGGPSYEQYF.